This TCR beta chain was sequenced during a study of PD-L1 blockade in urothelial cancer. Unmatched junction bases numbered 10, after V lost 6 bases and J lost 9 bases. Germline CDR1 MNHEY, CDR2 SMNVEV (reference sequence). The length of the CDR3 is 14 residues. Measured with immunoSEQ multiplex PCR; TCRdb has only the in-frame clones, and not every one. The table lists 65,000 to 80,000 clones, around 84% of them singletons, with roughly 4.5% in the top ten. The chain combines TRBV27 with TRBJ2-1, with 8 bases aligning to TRBD2. This sample comprised PBMCs, obtained around atezolizumab (anti-PD-L1) treatment. The receptor was isolated from a man between 65 and 85 years old with urothelial cancer. CDR3 residues: CASRRAGAGVEQFF. The CDR3 bases are TGTGCCAGCAGACGAGCGGGGGCGGGAGTTGAGCAGTTCTTC.